This T cell receptor (beta chain) emerged from a study of brain T cells in children with intractable seizures. Libraries were prepared by immunoSEQ multiplex PCR; TCRdb keeps only in-frame clonotypes and omits some of them. The sample carries 35,000 to 50,000 clones, about nine tenths recorded once. The ends were cut back, 6 bases at V and 5 bases at J, with 21 bases in the middle. The germline V gene has CDR1 KGHDR and CDR2 SFDVKD. There are 16 residues in the CDR3. On this clone: Antigen specificity is unknown.

Broader study findings: Only CDR3 sequence similarity suggested viral specificity, without known HCMV serostatus.

The chain carries TRBV24-1 and TRBJ2-5; D is perhaps TRBD2 (6 bases). This material consisted of peripheral blood, taken at surgery. This receptor was obtained from a girl aged 2-15 years with tuberous sclerosis and intractable seizures. The CDR3 nucleotides are TGTGCCACCAGTTTTGGCGGGGAGGACCCCAGGGAGACCCAGTACTTC. Its protein product is CATSFGGEDPRETQYF.